Listed here are 2 T cell receptor beta chains from one sample, sequenced in a study of T-cell reconstitution after alpha-beta-depleted transplantation in children. It was with unique molecular identifiers that the TCRbeta library was prepared. TCRdb recomputed calls from the PCR reads with MiXCR, one row per CDR3 protein. The sample holds hundreds of thousands of distinct CDR3 sequences, roughly 13% seen once. This material consisted of PBMCs, mostly from graft donor cells, taken 360 days after TCRalphabeta/CD19-depleted stem cell transplant. These receptors were obtained from a male patient younger than 18 who had a stem cell transplant for acute myeloid leukemia, so the T cells may come from the graft donor.

This clonotype was recorded at least ten times. The chain uses TRBV4-2 and TRBJ2-3; 7 bases agree with TRBD2. In germline, CDR1 is LGHNA, CDR2 YNFKEQ. The V and J ends lost 0 bases and 2 bases, in that order; junction bases with no gene match: 11. This CDR3 is built from 18 residues. The CDR3 is CASSQDARDYLDTDTQYF. CDR3 coding DNA: TGTGCCAGCAGCCAAGATGCCCGGGACTACCTAGACACAGATACGCAGTATTTT.

This clonotype appeared a few times. The chain combines TRBV12-3 or TRBV12-4 with TRBJ2-3; D remains unclear. V was shortened by 5 bases and J by 1 base, with 19 bases between the two germline ends. This CDR3 comprises 17 residues. The CDR3 here is CASSPRTANMGTDTQYF. DNA of the CDR3: TGTGCCAGCAGTCCTAGGACGGCTAACATGGGCACAGATACGCAGTATTTT.